The sequence of this T cell receptor (beta chain) was determined in a study of blood T cell repertoires in COVID-19. V dropped 2 bases and J dropped 6; count of bases not matched to a gene: 17. The CDR3 sequence is 18 residues long. Clinical history reported by participants formed the basis on which cohorts were assigned. The authors' processing: Counts of nucleated cells, estimated from reference gene primer amplification, were obtained. Profiling relied on immunoSEQ multiplex PCR, and the TCRdb table lists in-frame clones only, not all of them. For V, J and clone size, that table is used; D and trimming come from the DNA. The sample shows roughly 200,000 clones, roughly nine tenths of them seen only once.

The source is a woman between 40 and 55 years old with acute COVID-19. Material for sequencing was PBMCs or T cells enriched from blood (not recorded which). The rearrangement links TRBV23-1 to TRBJ2-7, with TRBD1 identical over 9 bases. TRBV23-1 is recorded as an ORF, its role being uncertain. CDR3 DNA sequence: TGCGCCAGCAGTCAACTAAAAAGAGGGACAGGGCCCGAGGGCGAGCAGTACTTC. Translation: CASSQLKRGTGPEGEQYF.